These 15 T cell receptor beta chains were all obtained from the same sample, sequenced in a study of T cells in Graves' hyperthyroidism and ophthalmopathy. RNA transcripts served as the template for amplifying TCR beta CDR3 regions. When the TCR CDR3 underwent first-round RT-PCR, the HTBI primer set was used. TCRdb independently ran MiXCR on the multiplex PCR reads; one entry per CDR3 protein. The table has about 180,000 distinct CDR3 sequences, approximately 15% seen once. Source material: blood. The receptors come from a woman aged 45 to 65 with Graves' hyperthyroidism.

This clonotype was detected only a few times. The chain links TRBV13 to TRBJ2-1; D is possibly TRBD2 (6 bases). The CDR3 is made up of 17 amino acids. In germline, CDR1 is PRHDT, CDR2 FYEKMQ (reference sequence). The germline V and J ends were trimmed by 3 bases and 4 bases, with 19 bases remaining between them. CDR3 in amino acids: CASSFFWRELRYNEQFF. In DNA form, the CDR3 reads TGTGCCAGCAGCTTTTTTTGGAGGGAGTTAAGGTACAATGAGCAGTTCTTC.

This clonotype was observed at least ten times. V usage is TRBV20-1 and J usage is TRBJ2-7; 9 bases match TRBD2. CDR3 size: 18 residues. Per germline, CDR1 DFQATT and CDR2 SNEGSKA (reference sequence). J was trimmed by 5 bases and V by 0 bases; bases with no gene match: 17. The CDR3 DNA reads TGCAGTGCTAGAGATGTAGCGGGAGAGGCGTCCTCAGGTGACGAGCAGTACTTC. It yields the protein CSARDVAGEASSGDEQYF.

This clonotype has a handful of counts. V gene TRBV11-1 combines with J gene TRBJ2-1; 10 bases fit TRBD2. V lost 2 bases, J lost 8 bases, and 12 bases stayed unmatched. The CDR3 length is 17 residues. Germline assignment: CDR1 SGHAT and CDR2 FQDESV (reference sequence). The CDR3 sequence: CASSLSPSGGAFYEQFF. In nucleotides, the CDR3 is TGTGCCAGCAGCTTATCCCCAAGCGGGGGGGCTTTTTATGAGCAGTTCTTC.

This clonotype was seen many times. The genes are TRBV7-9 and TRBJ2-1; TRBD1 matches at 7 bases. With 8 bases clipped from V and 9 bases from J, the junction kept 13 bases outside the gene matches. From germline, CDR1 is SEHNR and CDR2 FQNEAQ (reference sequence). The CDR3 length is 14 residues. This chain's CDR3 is CASGQDPNFGEQFF. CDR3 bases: TGTGCCAGCGGACAGGATCCCAATTTTGGTGAGCAGTTCTTC.

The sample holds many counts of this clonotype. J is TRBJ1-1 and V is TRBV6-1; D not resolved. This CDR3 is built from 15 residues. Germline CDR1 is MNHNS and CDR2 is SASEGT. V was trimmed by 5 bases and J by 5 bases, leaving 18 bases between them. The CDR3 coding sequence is TGTGCCAGCAGTCCTGATCGGGGTTTGGGAACTGAAGCTTTCTTT. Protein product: CASSPDRGLGTEAFF.

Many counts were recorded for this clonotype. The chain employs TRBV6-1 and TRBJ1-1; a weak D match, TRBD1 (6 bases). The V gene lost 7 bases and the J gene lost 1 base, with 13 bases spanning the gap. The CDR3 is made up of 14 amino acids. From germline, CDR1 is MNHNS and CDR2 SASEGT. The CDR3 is CASTQRGGNTEAFF. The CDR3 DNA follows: TGTGCCAGCACTCAAAGAGGGGGGAACACTGAAGCTTTCTTT.

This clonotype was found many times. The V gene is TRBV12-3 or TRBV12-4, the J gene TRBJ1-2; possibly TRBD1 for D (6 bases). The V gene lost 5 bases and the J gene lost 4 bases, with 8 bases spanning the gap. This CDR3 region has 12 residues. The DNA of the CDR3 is TGTGCCAGCAGTCCAGGGGTCTATGGCTACACCTTC. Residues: CASSPGVYGYTF.

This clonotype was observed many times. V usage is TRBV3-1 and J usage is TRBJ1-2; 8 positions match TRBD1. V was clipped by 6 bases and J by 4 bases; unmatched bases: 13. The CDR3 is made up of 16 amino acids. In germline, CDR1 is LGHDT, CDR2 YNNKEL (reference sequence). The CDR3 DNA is TGTGCCAGCAGACAGAATACCGGGACAGGACTCTATGGCTACACCTTC. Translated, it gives CASRQNTGTGLYGYTF. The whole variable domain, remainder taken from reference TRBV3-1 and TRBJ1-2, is DTAVSQTPKYLVTQMGNDKSIKCEQNLGHDTMYWYKQDSKKFLKIMFSYNNKELIINETVPNRFSPKSPDKAHLNLHINSLELGDSAVYFCASRQNTGTGLYGYTFGSGTRLTVV.

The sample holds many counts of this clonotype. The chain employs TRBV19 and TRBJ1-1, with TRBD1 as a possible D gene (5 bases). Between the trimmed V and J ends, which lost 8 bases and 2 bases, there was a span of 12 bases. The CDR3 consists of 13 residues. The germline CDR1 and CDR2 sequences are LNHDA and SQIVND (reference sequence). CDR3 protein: CASLPGPNTEAFF. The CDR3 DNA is TGTGCCAGTCTACCGGGACCAAACACTGAAGCTTTCTTT.

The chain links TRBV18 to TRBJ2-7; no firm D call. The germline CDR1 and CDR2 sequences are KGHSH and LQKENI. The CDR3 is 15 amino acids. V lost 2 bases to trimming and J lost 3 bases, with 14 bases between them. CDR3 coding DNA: TGTGCCAGCTCACCAAAGTTCGGGTCCGGCTACGAGCAGTACTTC. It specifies CASSPKFGSGYEQYF.

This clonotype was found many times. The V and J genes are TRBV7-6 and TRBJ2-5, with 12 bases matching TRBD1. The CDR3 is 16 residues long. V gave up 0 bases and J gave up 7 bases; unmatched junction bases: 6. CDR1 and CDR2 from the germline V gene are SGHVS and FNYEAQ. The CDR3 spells CASSLAGQGAQLTQYF. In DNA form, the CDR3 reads TGTGCCAGCAGCTTAGCGGGACAGGGGGCGCAATTGACCCAGTACTTC.

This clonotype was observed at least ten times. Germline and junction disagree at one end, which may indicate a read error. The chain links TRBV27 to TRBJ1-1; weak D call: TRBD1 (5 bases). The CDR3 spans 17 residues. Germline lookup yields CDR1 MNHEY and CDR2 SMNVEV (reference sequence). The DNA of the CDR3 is TGTGCCAGCAGTTTATCGGTAGGGGCCCTCAGGAACACTGAAGCTCTCTTT. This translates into CASSLSVGALRNTEALF.

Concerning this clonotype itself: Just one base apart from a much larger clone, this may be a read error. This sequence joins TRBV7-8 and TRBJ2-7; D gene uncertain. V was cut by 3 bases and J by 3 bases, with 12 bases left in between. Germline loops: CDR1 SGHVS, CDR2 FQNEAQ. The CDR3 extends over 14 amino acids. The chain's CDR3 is CASSFKVISYEQYF. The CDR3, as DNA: TGTGCCAGCAGCTTCAAAGTTATCAGCTACGAGCAGTACTTC. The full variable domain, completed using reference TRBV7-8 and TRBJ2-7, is GAGVSQSPRYKVAKRGQDVALRCDPISGHVSLFWYQQALGQGPEFLTYFQNEAQLDKSGLPSDRFFAERPEGSVSTLKIQRTQQEDSAVYLCASSFKVISYEQYFGPGTRLTVT.

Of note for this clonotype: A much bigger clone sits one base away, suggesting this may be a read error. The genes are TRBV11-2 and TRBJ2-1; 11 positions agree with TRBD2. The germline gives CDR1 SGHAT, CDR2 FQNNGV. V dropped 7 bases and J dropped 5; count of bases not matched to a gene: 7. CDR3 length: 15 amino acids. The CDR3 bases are TGTGCCAGCAACCCCGAACTAGCGGGGGACAATGAGCAGTTCTTC. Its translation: CASNPELAGDNEQFF.

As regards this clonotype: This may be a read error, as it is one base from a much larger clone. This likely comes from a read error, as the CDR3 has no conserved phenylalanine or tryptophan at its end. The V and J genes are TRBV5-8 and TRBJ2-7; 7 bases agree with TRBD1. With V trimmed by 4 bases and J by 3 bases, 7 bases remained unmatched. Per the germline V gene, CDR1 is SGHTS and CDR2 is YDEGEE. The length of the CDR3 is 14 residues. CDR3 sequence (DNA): TGTGCCAGCAGCCAGGGACAGCTGTTCTACGAGCAGTACATC. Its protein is CASSQGQLFYEQYI.